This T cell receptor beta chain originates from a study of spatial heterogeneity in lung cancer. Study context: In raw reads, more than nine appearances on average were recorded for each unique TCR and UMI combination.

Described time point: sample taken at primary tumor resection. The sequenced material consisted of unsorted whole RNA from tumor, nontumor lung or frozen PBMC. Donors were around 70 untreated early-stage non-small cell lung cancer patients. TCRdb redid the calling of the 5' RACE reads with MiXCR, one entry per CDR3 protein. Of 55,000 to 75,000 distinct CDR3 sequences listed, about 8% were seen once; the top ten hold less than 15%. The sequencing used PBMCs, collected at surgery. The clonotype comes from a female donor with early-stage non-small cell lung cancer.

The CDR3, as DNA: TGCGCCAGCAGCTCTACAGGGGGCGCAACCTACGAGCAGTACTTC. It is translated as CASSSTGGATYEQYF. The chain uses TRBV5-1 and TRBJ2-7; 9 bases map to TRBD1. Per germline, CDR1 SGHRS and CDR2 YFSETQ. The CDR3 runs 15 residues. V lost 3 bases to trimming and J lost 2 bases; unmatched junction nucleotides: 6.